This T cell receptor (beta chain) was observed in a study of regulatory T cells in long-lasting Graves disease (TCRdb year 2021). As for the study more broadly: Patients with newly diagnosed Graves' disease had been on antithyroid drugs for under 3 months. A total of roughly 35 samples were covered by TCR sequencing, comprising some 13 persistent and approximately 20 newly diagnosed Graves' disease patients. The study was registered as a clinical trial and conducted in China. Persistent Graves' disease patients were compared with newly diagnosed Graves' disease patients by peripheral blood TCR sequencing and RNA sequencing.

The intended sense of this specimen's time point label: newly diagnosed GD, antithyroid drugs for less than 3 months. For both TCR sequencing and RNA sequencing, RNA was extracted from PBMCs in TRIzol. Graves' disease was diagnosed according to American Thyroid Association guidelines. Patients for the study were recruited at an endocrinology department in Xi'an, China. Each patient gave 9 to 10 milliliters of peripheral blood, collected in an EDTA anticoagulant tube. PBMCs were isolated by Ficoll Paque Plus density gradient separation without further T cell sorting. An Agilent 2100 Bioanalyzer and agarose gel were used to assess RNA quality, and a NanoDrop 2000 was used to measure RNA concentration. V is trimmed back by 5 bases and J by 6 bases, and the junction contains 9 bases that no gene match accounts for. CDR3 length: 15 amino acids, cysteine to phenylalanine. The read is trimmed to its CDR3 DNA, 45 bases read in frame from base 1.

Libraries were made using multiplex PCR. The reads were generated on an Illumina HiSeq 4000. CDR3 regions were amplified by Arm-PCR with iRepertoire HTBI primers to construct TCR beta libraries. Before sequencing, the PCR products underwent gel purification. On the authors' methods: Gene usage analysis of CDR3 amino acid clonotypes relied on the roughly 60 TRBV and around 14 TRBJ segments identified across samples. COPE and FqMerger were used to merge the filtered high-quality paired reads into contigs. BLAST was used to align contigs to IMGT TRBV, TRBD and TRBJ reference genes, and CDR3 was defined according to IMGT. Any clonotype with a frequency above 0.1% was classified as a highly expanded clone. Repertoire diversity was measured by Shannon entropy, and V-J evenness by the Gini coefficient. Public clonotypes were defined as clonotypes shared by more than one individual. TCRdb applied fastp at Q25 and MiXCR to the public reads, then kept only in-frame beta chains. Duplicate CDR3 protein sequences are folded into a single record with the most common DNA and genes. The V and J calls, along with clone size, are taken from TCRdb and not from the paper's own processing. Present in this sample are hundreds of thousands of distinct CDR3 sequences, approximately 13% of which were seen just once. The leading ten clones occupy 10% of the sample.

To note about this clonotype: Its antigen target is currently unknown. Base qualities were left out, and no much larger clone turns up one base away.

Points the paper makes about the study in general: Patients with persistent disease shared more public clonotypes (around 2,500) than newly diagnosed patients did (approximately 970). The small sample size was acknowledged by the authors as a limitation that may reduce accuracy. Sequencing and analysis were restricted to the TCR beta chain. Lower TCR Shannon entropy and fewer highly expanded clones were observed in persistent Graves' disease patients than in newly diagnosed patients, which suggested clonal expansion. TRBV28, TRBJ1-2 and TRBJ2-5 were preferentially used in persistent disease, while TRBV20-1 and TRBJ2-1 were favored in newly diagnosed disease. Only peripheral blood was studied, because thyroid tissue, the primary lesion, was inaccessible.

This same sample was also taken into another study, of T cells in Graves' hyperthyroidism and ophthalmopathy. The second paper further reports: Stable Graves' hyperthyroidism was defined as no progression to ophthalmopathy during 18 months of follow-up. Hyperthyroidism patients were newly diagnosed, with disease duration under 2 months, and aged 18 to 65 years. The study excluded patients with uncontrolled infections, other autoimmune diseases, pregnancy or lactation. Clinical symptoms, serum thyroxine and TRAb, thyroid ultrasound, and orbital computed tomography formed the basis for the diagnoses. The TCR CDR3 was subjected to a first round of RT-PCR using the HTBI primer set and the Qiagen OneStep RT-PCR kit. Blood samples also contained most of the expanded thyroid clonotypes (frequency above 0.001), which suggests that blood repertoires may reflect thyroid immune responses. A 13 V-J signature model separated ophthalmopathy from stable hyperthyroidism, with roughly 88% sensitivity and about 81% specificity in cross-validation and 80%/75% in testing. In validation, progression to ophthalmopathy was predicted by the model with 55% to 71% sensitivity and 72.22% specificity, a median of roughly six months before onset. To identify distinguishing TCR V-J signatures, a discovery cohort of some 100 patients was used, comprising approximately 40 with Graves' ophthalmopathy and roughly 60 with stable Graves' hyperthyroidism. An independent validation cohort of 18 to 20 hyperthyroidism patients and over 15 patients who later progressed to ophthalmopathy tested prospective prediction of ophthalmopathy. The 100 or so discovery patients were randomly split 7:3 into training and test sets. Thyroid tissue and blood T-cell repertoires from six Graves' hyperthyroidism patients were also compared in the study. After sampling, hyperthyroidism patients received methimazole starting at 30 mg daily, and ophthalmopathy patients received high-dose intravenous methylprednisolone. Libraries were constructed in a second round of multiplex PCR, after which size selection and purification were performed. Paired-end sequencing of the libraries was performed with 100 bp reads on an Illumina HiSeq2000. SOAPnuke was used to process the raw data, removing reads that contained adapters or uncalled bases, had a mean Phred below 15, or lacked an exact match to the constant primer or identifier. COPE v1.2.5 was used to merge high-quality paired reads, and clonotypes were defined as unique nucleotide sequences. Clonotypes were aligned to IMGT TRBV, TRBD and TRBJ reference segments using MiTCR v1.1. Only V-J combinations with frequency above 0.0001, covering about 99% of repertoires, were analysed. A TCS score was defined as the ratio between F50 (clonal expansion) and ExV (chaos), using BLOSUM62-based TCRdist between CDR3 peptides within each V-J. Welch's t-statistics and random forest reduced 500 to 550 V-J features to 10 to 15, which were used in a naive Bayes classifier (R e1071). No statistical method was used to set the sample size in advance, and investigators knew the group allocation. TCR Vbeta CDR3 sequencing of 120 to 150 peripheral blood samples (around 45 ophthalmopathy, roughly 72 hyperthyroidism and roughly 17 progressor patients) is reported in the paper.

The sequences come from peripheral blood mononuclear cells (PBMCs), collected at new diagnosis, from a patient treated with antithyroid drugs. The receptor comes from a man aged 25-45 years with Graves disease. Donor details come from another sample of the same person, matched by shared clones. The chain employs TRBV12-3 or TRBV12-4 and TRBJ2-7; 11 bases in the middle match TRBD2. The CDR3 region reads CASSISGGAVGEQYF. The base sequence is TGTGCCAGCAGTATTAGCGGGGGGGCCGTCGGCGAGCAGTACTTC.